These 18 T cell receptor beta chains were sequenced from one sample in a study of blood T cells in healthy people across ages. The authors ran a second PCR of 7 to 11 cycles using a sample-barcoded 5' primer and a J-beta primer mix. TCRdb passed the 5' RACE reads through MiXCR, listing each CDR3 protein once. The repertoire includes around 850,000 distinct CDR3 sequences, about 34% of them detected once, and approximately 13% sits in the top ten. What was sequenced was blood. Receptors originate from a man in his late teens or twenties in good health.

A remark on this clonotype: One base away lies a much larger clone, so this may be a sequencing read error. This chain links TRBV6-6 with TRBJ2-7, with 9 positions matching TRBD1. The germline gives CDR1 MNHNY, CDR2 SVGAGI (reference sequence). The junction had 6 bases not matched to a gene; V was cut back by 5 bases and J by 4 bases. The CDR3 spans 14 residues. In DNA form, the CDR3 reads TGTGCCAGCAGTGATTTGGGACAGGGATACGAGCAGTACTTC. This codes for CASSDLGQGYEQYF.

Worth noting for this clonotype: A much larger clone sits a single nucleotide away, making a read error possible. The chain recombines TRBV2 with TRBJ2-3; D ambiguous. This CDR3 contains 14 residues. CDR1 is SNHLY, CDR2 FYNNEI, per germline. In DNA form, the CDR3 reads TGTACCAGCAGTGATCAAGCGTTGCAGGATACGCAGTATTTT. This sequence encodes CTSSDQALQDTQYF. Full variable domain (remainder filled in from reference TRBV2 and TRBJ2-3): EPEVTQTPSHQVTQMGQEVILRCVPISNHLYFYWYRQILGQKVEFLVSFYNNEISEKSEIFDDQFSVERPDGSNFTLKIRSTKLEDSAMYFCTSSDQALQDTQYFGPGTRLTVL.

This clonotype showed up many times. The CDR3 spells CASSVSGDSSYNEQFF. The CDR3 DNA reads as TGTGCCAGCAGTGTCAGCGGGGATAGCTCCTACAATGAGCAGTTCTTC. V usage is TRBV12-3 or TRBV12-4 and J usage is TRBJ2-1; 7 bases agree with TRBD2. This CDR3 region has 16 residues. V lost 5 bases to trimming and J lost 0 bases; unmatched junction nucleotides: 7.

V usage is TRBV4-1 and J usage is TRBJ1-5, with TRBD1 identical over 7 bases. After removal of 2 bases from V and 5 bases from J, the junction contained 6 bases not matched to a gene. CDR3 length: 15 residues. The germline gives CDR1 MGHRA, CDR2 YSYEKL. The CDR3, as DNA: TGCGCCAGCAGCCAAAGGGGAACAGGGGATCAGCCCCAGCATTTT. As protein: CASSQRGTGDQPQHF.

Many counts were recorded for this clonotype. The chain is built from TRBV29-1 and TRBJ2-3; no firm D call. The CDR3 has 13 amino acids. V lost 3 bases to trimming and J lost 4 bases, with 11 bases between them. CDR1 and CDR2 from the germline V gene are SQVTM and ANQGSEA. CDR3 bases: TGCAGCGTTGACGCGTTAGGTGCAGATACGCAGTATTTT. Protein product: CSVDALGADTQYF.

The chain combines TRBV2 with TRBJ1-1; possible D gene TRBD1, 6 bases. The CDR3 contains 14 residues. Trimming cost V 7 bases and J 1 base, with 13 bases left between them. Germline assignment: CDR1 SNHLY and CDR2 FYNNEI. CDR3 amino acids: CASKNRVGNTEAFF. In nucleotides, the CDR3 is TGTGCCAGCAAAAACAGGGTGGGGAACACTGAAGCTTTCTTT.

This clonotype was seen a single time. The rearrangement uses TRBV4-3 and TRBJ2-3; possibly TRBD1 for D (5 bases). CDR3 length: 16 residues. Trimming removed 5 bases at V and 0 bases at J, with 15 bases between. The germline gives CDR1 LGHNA, CDR2 YSLEER. The CDR3 spells CASSSSGASSTDTQYF. The CDR3, as DNA: TGCGCCAGCAGCTCCTCTGGGGCCTCTAGCACAGATACGCAGTATTTT.

Note on this clonotype: A read error may be the cause here, since a much bigger clone is one base away. The V gene is TRBV7-8, the J gene TRBJ2-1; D ambiguous. The CDR3 covers 11 residues. CDR1 and CDR2 from the germline V gene are SGHVS and FQNEAQ. For the CDR3, the DNA is TGTGCCGGCAGTTACGTCGATGAGCAGTTCTTC. Amino acids: CAGSYVDEQFF.

This clonotype occurred a few times. The rearrangement uses TRBV7-2 and TRBJ2-4, with TRBD2 matching over 10 bases. The J call may be incorrect, as the DNA end agrees better with TRBJ2-5. The germline CDR1 and CDR2 sequences are SGHTA and FQGNSA. This CDR3 has 15 amino acids. The CDR3 protein is CASSWVAGGKETQYF. The CDR3 bases are TGTGCCAGCAGCTGGGTAGCGGGGGGCAAAGAGACCCAGTACTTC.

In its sample, this clonotype was seen a few times. The chain uses TRBV4-3 and TRBJ2-4, with D unclear. The CDR3 spans 13 residues. V lost 0 bases to trimming and J lost 13 bases, with 13 bases between them. Germline CDR1 reads LGHNA; CDR2 reads YSLEER. CDR3 nucleotide sequence: TGCGCCAGCAGCCAAGAGATAGTCACTGAGCAGTACTTC. This sequence encodes CASSQEIVTEQYF.

This clonotype was observed at least ten times. The chain joins TRBV4-2 to TRBJ2-5, with D possibly being TRBD1 (6 bases). The germline gives CDR1 LGHNA, CDR2 YNFKEQ. The CDR3 runs to 16 residues. Trimming took 0 bases from V and 7 from J, leaving 18 bases between them. The CDR3 DNA follows: TGTGCCAGCAGCCAAGAAAGACAGCGTCGGACAGCGACCCAGTACTTC. This translates into CASSQERQRRTATQYF.

This clonotype was seen many times. V and J are TRBV20-1 and TRBJ2-1, with TRBD1 matching 7 bases. V lost 2 bases to trimming and J lost 7 bases; unmatched junction nucleotides: 11. Germline lookup yields CDR1 DFQATT and CDR2 SNEGSKA (reference sequence). The CDR3 loop spans 15 amino acids. CDR3 sequence (DNA): TGCAGTGCTAGAACCGGGGACAGTACAATGAATGAGCAGTTCTTC. Amino acids: CSARTGDSTMNEQFF.

This chain links TRBV7-9 with TRBJ2-3; D call uncertain. The CDR3 runs 12 residues. With 4 bases removed from V and 9 bases from J, the gap between germline ends came to 11 bases. The germline V gene encodes CDR1 SEHNR and CDR2 FQNEAQ (reference sequence). CDR3 in amino acids: CASSSAVDTQYF. CDR3 nucleotide sequence: TGTGCCAGCAGCTCCGCCGTTGACACGCAGTATTTT.

Only a few counts were recorded for this clonotype. The chain couples TRBV5-5 to TRBJ2-3, with 8 bases matching TRBD2. Germline trimming cut 0 bases from V and 6 bases from J; bases unmatched to any gene: 6. The germline V gene encodes CDR1 SGHKS and CDR2 YYEKEE (reference sequence). This CDR3 is built from 15 residues. The CDR3 DNA sequence: TGTGCCAGCAGCTTGGGGCTAGCGGGCTATGATACGCAGTATTTT. This gives the protein CASSLGLAGYDTQYF.

The V call is TRBV20-1, the J call TRBJ1-6, with TRBD1 as a possible D gene (5 bases). The CDR3 spans 16 residues. From germline, CDR1 is DFQATT and CDR2 SNEGSKA (reference sequence). V was clipped by 6 bases and J by 0 bases, with 15 bases between them. CDR3 nucleotide sequence: TGCAGTGCATGGGGCAGTGAAGGCTCCTATAATTCACCCCTCCACTTT. As protein: CSAWGSEGSYNSPLHF.

This clonotype appeared once. The J gene is TRBJ2-7, the V gene TRBV28, with D perhaps TRBD1 or TRBD2 (6 bases each). Trimming stripped 5 bases from V and 0 bases from J, with 17 bases between. The CDR3 has 16 amino acids. Germline loops: CDR1 MDHEN, CDR2 SYDVKM. The CDR3 region is CASSLVPGARSYEQYF. The CDR3 coding sequence is TGTGCCAGCAGTCTAGTCCCGGGGGCCCGCTCCTACGAGCAGTACTTC.

A remark on this clonotype: The junction departs from the called germline gene at one end, perhaps through a read error. V and J are TRBV6-4 and TRBJ2-1, with TRBD2 matching 12 bases. There are 14 residues in the CDR3. From germline, CDR1 is MRHNA and CDR2 SNTAGT. This chain's CDR3 is CANSDSTSGSEQFF. DNA of the CDR3: TGTGCCAACAGTGACTCGACTAGCGGGAGTGAGCAGTTCTTC.

This chain joins TRBV2 and TRBJ1-4, with D tentatively TRBD1 (5 bases). V gave up 4 bases and J gave up 9 bases, with 9 bases separating them. This CDR3 comprises 12 residues. Germline V lookup: CDR1 SNHLY, CDR2 FYNNEI. Written as DNA, the CDR3 is TGTGCCAGCAGTGCGACAGTACAAAAACTGTTTTTT. Amino acids: CASSATVQKLFF. Looking up the rest from reference TRBV2 and TRBJ1-4 gives the full variable domain: EPEVTQTPSHQVTQMGQEVILRCVPISNHLYFYWYRQILGQKVEFLVSFYNNEISEKSEIFDDQFSVERPDGSNFTLKIRSTKLEDSAMYFCASSATVQKLFFGSGTQLSVL.